One and the same sample provided the 28 T cell receptor beta chains below, sequenced in a study of blood T cell repertoires in COVID-19. Assay: immunoSEQ multiplex PCR; the TCRdb copy retains only in-frame clones and omits some. The profile shows 140,000 or so clones, around 81% of them singletons. Sequences were obtained from PBMCs or T cells enriched from blood (not recorded which). All receptors derive from a woman in her forties who had recovered from COVID-19.

Sample share makes this clone medium-sized (0.01 to 0.1%). The chain joins TRBV19 to TRBJ2-7, with D perhaps TRBD2 (5 bases). V lost 8 bases and J lost 1, with 24 bases in between. Germline V gene lookup returns CDR1 LNHDA and CDR2 SQIVND (reference sequence). The length of the CDR3 is 17 residues. The CDR3 protein is CASPRMRLSGASYEQYF. DNA for the CDR3: TGTGCCAGTCCCCGTATGCGCCTGAGCGGTGCTTCCTACGAGCAGTACTTC.

The chain uses TRBV29-1 and TRBJ2-7, with D possibly matching TRBD1 (5 bases). CDR1 and CDR2 (germline): SQVTM, ANQGSEA. V lost 5 bases, J lost 2 bases, and 13 bases lay in between. The CDR3 covers 13 residues. CDR3: CSVRALGPYEQYF. The CDR3 region has the DNA TGCAGCGTTCGAGCATTGGGGCCCTACGAGCAGTACTTC.

The CDR3 coding sequence is TGTGCCAGCAGCCCAGGACTAGCTAGCACAGATACGCAGTATTTT. Translating gives CASSPGLASTDTQYF. The chain employs TRBV13 and TRBJ2-3, with 8 bases matching TRBD2. Germline CDR1 is PRHDT and CDR2 is FYEKMQ (reference sequence). The V and J ends lost 5 bases and 0 bases, in that order; junction bases with no gene match: 4. The CDR3 consists of 15 residues.

This clone was picked up one time. CDR3 sequence reads: CASSQTRSPWETQYF. The CDR3 nucleotides read TGTGCCAGCAGCCAAACCCGGAGTCCCTGGGAGACCCAGTACTTC. The chain is built from TRBV13 and TRBJ2-5; D is uncertain. Germline CDR1 reads PRHDT; CDR2 reads FYEKMQ (reference sequence). V was clipped by 5 bases and J by 5 bases, with 18 bases between them. This CDR3 region has 15 residues. The full variable domain, with the rest looked up from reference TRBV13 and TRBJ2-5, is AAGVIQSPRHLIKEKRETATLKCYPIPRHDTVYWYQQGPGQDPQFLISFYEKMQSDKGSIPDRFSAQQFSDYHSELNMSSLELGDSALYFCASSQTRSPWETQYFGPGTRLLVL.

This clone appeared a few times. The rearrangement links TRBV5-1 to TRBJ1-5; D might be TRBD1 (6 bases). The germline V and J ends were trimmed by 3 bases and 5 bases, with 9 bases remaining between them. CDR1 is SGHRS, CDR2 YFSETQ, per germline. CDR3 length: 13 residues. CDR3 loop: CASSSGADQPQHF. Here the CDR3 DNA reads TGCGCCAGCAGCTCAGGGGCTGATCAGCCCCAGCATTTT.

The gene calls are TRBV24-1 and TRBJ1-4; D is possibly TRBD1 (6 bases). V dropped 4 bases and J dropped 0 bases, with 20 bases sitting between them. Germline loops: CDR1 KGHDR, CDR2 SFDVKD. The CDR3 consists of 19 residues. CDR3 nucleotide sequence: TGTGCCACCAGTGACCCACGGACAGATAGCCTTGCAACTAATGAAAAACTGTTTTTT. As protein: CATSDPRTDSLATNEKLFF.

This chain links TRBV4-1 with TRBJ1-4; D is uncertain. The germline gives CDR1 MGHRA, CDR2 YSYEKL. CDR3 length equals 15 residues. Trimming cost V 1 base and J 0 bases, with 6 bases left between them. The CDR3 nucleotides are TGCGCCAGCAGCCAAGGGCGGACAACTAATGAAAAACTGTTTTTT. The encoded protein is CASSQGRTTNEKLFF.

The V call is TRBV2, the J call TRBJ2-7, with D unresolved. The CDR3 spans 11 residues. Trimming took off 5 bases at V and 3 bases at J, with 5 bases between the two ends. The germline gives CDR1 SNHLY, CDR2 FYNNEI. CDR3 amino acids: CASSSLYEQYF. The CDR3 nucleotides read TGTGCCAGCAGTTCACTCTACGAGCAGTACTTC.

The chain employs TRBV7-6 and TRBJ2-7; possibly TRBD2 for D (5 bases). The CDR3 runs 14 residues. V shed 5 bases and J shed 1 base, with 12 bases lying between them. In germline, CDR1 is SGHVS, CDR2 FNYEAQ. CDR3 bases: TGTGCCAGCAGCCCGCGCGGGTCGTCCTACGAGCAGTACTTC. Its translation is CASSPRGSSYEQYF.

V and J are TRBV10-1 and TRBJ2-5; 13 positions agree with TRBD2. The length of the CDR3 is 15 residues. The V segment lost 10 bases and the J segment 5 bases; nucleotides outside the gene matches: 10. Germline V gene lookup returns CDR1 WNHNN and CDR2 SYGVQD (reference sequence). For the CDR3, the DNA is TGCGCCACTTCGACTAGCGGGGGGCCGGGGGAGACCCAGTACTTC. Its protein product is CATSTSGGPGETQYF.

CDR3 DNA sequence: TGTGCCAGCTCAGGGGACAGGACAAACTCCTACGAGCAGTACTTC. It is translated as CASSGDRTNSYEQYF. The chain combines TRBV18 with TRBJ2-7, with TRBD1 identical over 8 bases. The V and J ends lost 5 bases and 0 bases, in that order; junction bases with no gene match: 6. This CDR3 region has 15 residues. Looked up from germline, CDR1 is KGHSH and CDR2 is LQKENI.

In this sample, this clone turned up a few times. This chain connects TRBV16 to TRBJ2-7; a weak D match, TRBD1 (6 bases). The V gene's germline CDR1 is KGHSY and CDR2 FQNENV. V lost 7 bases to trimming and J lost 1 base, with 11 bases between them. There are 13 residues in the CDR3. CDR3 residues: CASNTDSSYEQYF. The DNA for the CDR3 is TGTGCCAGCAACACGGACAGTTCCTACGAGCAGTACTTC.

This chain links TRBV27 with TRBJ1-1; D uncertain. Germline loops: CDR1 MNHEY, CDR2 SMNVEV (reference sequence). The CDR3 is 13 residues long. The V gene lost 1 base and the J gene lost 5 bases, with 8 bases spanning the gap. DNA of the CDR3: TGTGCCAGCAGTTTATTTACGGGGACTGAAGCTTTCTTT. Its translation: CASSLFTGTEAFF.

The CDR3 sequence is CASSPPASGGSYEQYF. DNA for the CDR3: TGTGCCAGCTCACCACCCGCTAGCGGGGGATCCTACGAGCAGTACTTC. The genes are TRBV18 and TRBJ2-7, with 10 bases lining up with TRBD2. The junction had 3 bases not matched to a gene; V was cut back by 0 bases and J by 1 base. This CDR3 is 16 amino acids long. Per germline, CDR1 KGHSH and CDR2 LQKENI. The variable domain in full, completed from reference TRBV18 and TRBJ2-7, reads NAGVMQNPRHLVRRRGQEARLRCSPMKGHSHVYWYRQLPEEGLKFMVYLQKENIIDESGMPKERFSAEFPKEGPSILRIQQVVRGDSAAYFCASSPPASGGSYEQYFGPGTRLTVT.

The chain recombines TRBV6-4 with TRBJ1-1; possible D gene TRBD1, 6 bases. This CDR3 region has 14 residues. CDR1 and CDR2 (germline): MRHNA, SNTAGT. Trimming cost V 2 bases and J 7 bases, with 14 bases left between them. The CDR3 loop is CASSDPDRPDEAFF. CDR3 in DNA: TGTGCCAGCAGTGACCCTGACAGGCCCGATGAAGCTTTCTTT.

The chain carries TRBV3-1 (or the pseudogene TRBV3-2) and TRBJ1-1, with D uncertain. Per germline, CDR1 LGHDT and CDR2 YNNKEL (reference sequence). The CDR3 length is 13 residues. Trimming stripped 4 bases from V and 4 bases from J, with 10 bases between. DNA of the CDR3: TGTGCCAGCAGCCCCCGGGTGGTCACTGAAGCTTTCTTT. It encodes CASSPRVVTEAFF.

The gene calls are TRBV4-1 and TRBJ1-2, with TRBD1 as a possible D gene (6 bases). V lost 6 bases and J 1 base, leaving 12 bases between the germline ends. This CDR3 has 14 amino acids. Germline CDR1 MGHRA, CDR2 YSYEKL. CDR3 sequence: CASSHTGNNYGYTF. The CDR3 nucleotides read TGCGCCAGCAGTCATACAGGGAATAACTATGGCTACACCTTC.

J is TRBJ1-1 and V is TRBV4-2, with D uncertain. Germline V gene lookup returns CDR1 LGHNA and CDR2 YNFKEQ. The length of the CDR3 is 15 residues. V was cut by 0 bases and J by 4 bases, with 12 bases left in between. As DNA, the CDR3 is TGTGCCAGCAGCCAAGAATGGCTGGGAGGCACTGAAGCTTTCTTT. It specifies CASSQEWLGGTEAFF.

The chain carries TRBV4-1 and TRBJ2-1; no definite D call. Germline assignment: CDR1 MGHRA and CDR2 YSYEKL. V was clipped by 0 bases and J by 4 bases, with 13 bases between them. CDR3 length: 16 residues. The CDR3 nucleotides are TGCGCCAGCAGCCAAGATATGGATTTGACTTACAATGAGCAGTTCTTC. Its protein is CASSQDMDLTYNEQFF.

The chain carries TRBV1 and TRBJ1-2. TRBV1 is labeled a pseudogene. The CDR3 totals 14 residues. CDR3 sequence (DNA): TGCACCAGCAGCCAAGGAGGAGTGAGTCATCCGTGGTCCTTC. Translation gives CTSSQGGVSHPWSF.

This chain connects TRBV27 to TRBJ1-1; tentatively, D is TRBD1 (6 bases). V lost 4 bases and J 3 bases, leaving 12 bases between the germline ends. The CDR3 has 14 amino acids. Germline V gene lookup returns CDR1 MNHEY and CDR2 SMNVEV (reference sequence). CDR3 coding DNA: TGTGCCAGCAGTTCGGCAGGGGCGGACACTGAAGCTTTCTTT. Amino acids: CASSSAGADTEAFF.

This CDR3 is CASRETSGGTDTQYF. The CDR3 DNA reads as TGTGCCAGCAGGGAAACTAGCGGGGGGACAGATACGCAGTATTTT. The rearrangement uses TRBV2 and TRBJ2-3; 12 bases fit TRBD2. The V gene's germline CDR1 is SNHLY and CDR2 FYNNEI. The CDR3 spans 15 residues. J was trimmed by 3 bases and V by 6 bases; bases with no gene match: 4.

This chain links TRBV27 with TRBJ2-3; 7 bases map to TRBD1. The CDR3 loop spans 19 amino acids. Germline CDR1 is MNHEY and CDR2 is SMNVEV (reference sequence). The V and J ends lost 4 bases and 6 bases, in that order; junction bases with no gene match: 22. CDR3 in DNA: TGTGCCAGCAGTTGGACAAACAGGGAGATCACAGGGGAATGGGATACGCAGTATTTT. It translates to CASSWTNREITGEWDTQYF.

The gene calls are TRBV10-3 and TRBJ1-3, with D maybe TRBD1 (5 bases). Germline V gives CDR1 ENHRY, CDR2 SYGVKD. The CDR3 totals 12 residues. The V and J ends lost 8 bases and 1 base respectively, with 6 bases between them. The CDR3 here is CAIGGSGNTIYF. In DNA, the CDR3 is TGTGCCATCGGGGGGTCTGGAAACACCATATATTTT.

This clone was seen a few times. The gene calls are TRBV2 and TRBJ1-2, with TRBD1 matching 8 bases. V shed 8 bases and J 6 bases; nucleotides not matched to a gene: 11. This CDR3 is 14 amino acids long. Germline assignment: CDR1 SNHLY and CDR2 FYNNEI. CDR3 sequence (DNA): TGTGCCAGCCTGGGACAGGCCTACTCTGATGGCTACACCTTC. Protein sequence: CASLGQAYSDGYTF.

The rearrangement links TRBV12-3 or TRBV12-4 to TRBJ1-1; D gene unclear. Trimming pared 5 bases from V and 7 bases from J, leaving 11 bases between. CDR3 length equals 12 residues. The CDR3 loop is CASSPGPGEAFF. The CDR3 DNA is TGTGCCAGCAGTCCAGGCCCAGGTGAAGCTTTCTTT.

V gene TRBV3-1 (or the pseudogene TRBV3-2) combines with J gene TRBJ1-1, with 8 bases matching TRBD1. V was clipped by 4 bases and J by 1 base; unmatched bases: 2. In germline, CDR1 is LGHDT, CDR2 YNNKEL (reference sequence). The CDR3 extends over 14 amino acids. The DNA of the CDR3 is TGTGCCAGCAGCCTCGGGACAGGGAACACTGAAGCTTTCTTT. This codes for CASSLGTGNTEAFF.

The chain joins TRBV27 to TRBJ2-3; TRBD1 is a possible D gene (5 bases). V lost 5 bases and J lost 2, with 14 bases in between. Germline lookup yields CDR1 MNHEY and CDR2 SMNVEV (reference sequence). The length of the CDR3 is 15 residues. CDR3 in amino acids: CASSPVWGTTDTQYF. CDR3 nucleotides: TGTGCCAGCAGTCCAGTTTGGGGCACCACAGATACGCAGTATTTT.